This passage covers 20 T cell receptor beta chains from one sample sequenced in a study of blood T cells in healthy people across ages (dated by TCRdb to between 2014 and 2016). The receptor library was made with 5' RACE. The data were produced on an Illumina HiSeq 2500. A second about 7 to 11 cycle PCR used a sample-barcoded 5' primer and a J-beta primer mix. TCRdb reran the public reads through fastp at Q25 and MiXCR, keeping productive beta chains. Records with the same CDR3 protein are collapsed into one entry carrying the most frequent genes and DNA. This sample is represented by about 1.8 million distinct CDR3 sequences; 49% of them were singletons. Around 2.1% of the sample is held by the ten biggest clonotypes. Sequenced: blood. The receptors originated from a woman in her thirties or forties in good health.

This clonotype was observed a handful of times. The chain recombines TRBV20-1 with TRBJ1-5; D is unresolved. Per germline, CDR1 DFQATT and CDR2 SNEGSKA (reference sequence). The CDR3 extends over 17 amino acids. Trimming shortened V by 0 bases and J by 0 bases, and 15 bases separated the two germline ends. CDR3 coding DNA: TGCAGTGCTAGAGATTGGTCCAGTGCCCATAGCAATCAGCCCCAGCATTTT. Its protein is CSARDWSSAHSNQPQHF.

J is TRBJ2-1 and V is TRBV18, with TRBD1 identical over 7 bases. CDR1 and CDR2 from the germline V gene are KGHSH and LQKENI. The CDR3 loop spans 14 amino acids. V was pared by 2 bases and J by 6 bases, with 4 bases of the junction left unmatched. CDR3 DNA sequence: TGTGCCAGCTCACCAGACAGGGTTTCCAATGAGCAGTTCTTC. Translated, it gives CASSPDRVSNEQFF. The full variable domain, with the rest looked up from reference TRBV18 and TRBJ2-1, is NAGVMQNPRHLVRRRGQEARLRCSPMKGHSHVYWYRQLPEEGLKFMVYLQKENIIDESGMPKERFSAEFPKEGPSILRIQQVVRGDSAAYFCASSPDRVSNEQFFGPGTRLTVL.

The gene calls are TRBV20-1 and TRBJ2-7; 9 bases match TRBD1. TRBJ2-4 explains the end of the DNA better; the J call may be wrong. CDR1 is DFQATT and CDR2 is SNEGSKA in the germline V gene (reference sequence). The CDR3 covers 18 residues. Written as DNA, the CDR3 is TGCAGTGCTAGAGATCTTGGGAGACAGGGGGGGGAAAGAAACATTCAGTACTTC. This sequence encodes CSARDLGRQGGERNIQYF.

This chain uses TRBV7-2 with TRBJ2-5; the match to TRBD2 covers 13 bases. Trimming removed 5 bases from V and 4 bases from J; junction bases left unmatched: 7. This CDR3 is 16 amino acids long. Per germline, CDR1 SGHTA and CDR2 FQGNSA. The DNA of the CDR3 is TGTGCCAGCAGCAAAGCAACTAGCGGGGGGGGAGAGACCCAGTACTTC. Protein product: CASSKATSGGGETQYF.

The chain links TRBV29-1 to TRBJ2-5; D gene unclear. Per the germline V gene, CDR1 is SQVTM and CDR2 is ANQGSEA. Trimming left V 2 bases short and J 4 bases short, with 17 bases between. CDR3 length: 15 amino acids. The CDR3 bases are TGCAGCGTTGAAATAGCCCTCCCCGGGCGAGAGACCCAGTACTTC. Amino acids: CSVEIALPGRETQYF.

The chain uses TRBV7-2 and TRBJ2-6; D unresolved. The CDR3 spans 17 residues. Germline V gene sequence: CDR1 SGHTA, CDR2 FQGNSA. V lost 0 bases and J 0 bases, leaving 9 bases between the germline ends. The CDR3 region is CASSLAPSSSGANVLTF. CDR3 in DNA: TGTGCCAGCAGCTTAGCCCCTTCAAGCTCTGGGGCCAACGTCCTGACTTTC.

The sample holds a few counts of this clonotype. The rearrangement joins TRBV20-1 to TRBJ1-6; the match to TRBD1 covers 7 bases. Germline CDR1 DFQATT, CDR2 SNEGSKA (reference sequence). The CDR3 covers 15 residues. The V segment lost 8 bases and the J segment 7 bases; nucleotides outside the gene matches: 14. CDR3 nucleotides: TGCAGTCCGACGGACGTGACAGGGTCGAATTCACCCCTCCACTTT. Protein sequence: CSPTDVTGSNSPLHF.

The table lists this clonotype with a few counts. V gene TRBV29-1 combines with J gene TRBJ2-3; no definite D call. The CDR3 is 10 residues long. Germline-derived CDR1 and CDR2 are SQVTM and ANQGSEA. Trimming left V 6 bases short and J 8 bases short, with 9 bases between. The CDR3 bases are TGCAGCGTCCTAGTACGTACGCAGTATTTT. The encoded protein is CSVLVRTQYF.

The chain is built from TRBV7-2 and TRBJ1-2; 9 bases match TRBD1. This CDR3 is built from 16 residues. V shed 5 bases and J 5 bases; nucleotides not matched to a gene: 12. Germline V gives CDR1 SGHTA, CDR2 FQGNSA. This CDR3 reads CASSRTGQGPAYGYTF. The CDR3 coding sequence is TGTGCCAGCAGCCGCACGGGACAGGGACCCGCTTATGGCTACACCTTC.

The chain carries TRBV7-2 and TRBJ1-2; no clear D. The V end was cut by 1 base, the J end by 8 bases, with 11 bases between. The V gene's germline CDR1 is SGHTA and CDR2 FQGNSA. The CDR3 has 13 amino acids. The CDR3, as DNA: TGTGCCAGCAGCTTAGGGACTTTCTGGGGCTACACCTTC. Encoded protein: CASSLGTFWGYTF.

V and J are TRBV9 and TRBJ2-5; 9 bases agree with TRBD2. CDR1 SGDLS and CDR2 YYNGEE come from the germline V gene. The V and J ends lost 3 bases and 2 bases, in that order; junction bases with no gene match: 5. The CDR3 is made up of 15 amino acids. The CDR3 loop is CASSERGALQETQYF. DNA of the CDR3: TGTGCCAGCAGCGAGCGGGGGGCCCTACAAGAGACCCAGTACTTC.

The chain combines TRBV6-1 with TRBJ2-1; D uncertain. Germline CDR1 and CDR2: MNHNS and SASEGT. Between the trimmed V and J ends, which lost 6 bases and 4 bases, there was a span of 10 bases. The CDR3 is 13 residues long. The CDR3 nucleotides read TGTGCCAGCAGGTACCTTGGATACAATGAGCAGTTCTTC. It codes for CASRYLGYNEQFF.

This clonotype was seen more than once but under ten times. One junction end does not reproduce the germline sequence, and a read error may be involved. This chain links TRBV20-1 with TRBJ1-2, with TRBD1 matching 11 bases. The CDR3 has 14 residues. From germline, CDR1 is DFQATT and CDR2 SNEGSKA (reference sequence). The chain's CDR3 is CSAREDRGHGGYTF. CDR3 sequence (DNA): TGCAGTGCTCGAGAGGACAGGGGGCATGGTGGCTACACCTTC.

This clonotype was seen a handful of times. The V call is TRBV25-1, the J call TRBJ2-3, with D perhaps matching TRBD2 (5 bases). Trimming stripped 7 bases from V and 3 bases from J, with 11 bases between. The CDR3 runs to 13 residues. Looked up from germline, CDR1 is MGHDK and CDR2 is SYGVNS. The CDR3 nucleotides are TGTGCCAGCACCCCACCGGGGACAGATACGCAGTATTTT. Translating it yields CASTPPGTDTQYF.

The genes are TRBV5-1 and TRBJ1-1; D remains unclear. V was trimmed by 6 bases and J by 0 bases, leaving 18 bases between them. Germline CDR1 and CDR2: SGHRS and YFSETQ. The CDR3 is 16 residues long. The CDR3 DNA follows: TGCGCCAGCAACGGAGGTTTACGCGGGATGAACACTGAAGCTTTCTTT. Its translation is CASNGGLRGMNTEAFF.

Points on this clonotype: Because the CDR3 is missing its conserved closing phenylalanine or tryptophan, this is likely a read error. V and J are TRBV27 and TRBJ2-1; D is uncertain. The J call could be wrong; TRBJ2-7 is a better fit for the DNA end. The germline V gene encodes CDR1 MNHEY and CDR2 SMNVEV (reference sequence). The CDR3 has 12 residues. The CDR3 region is CASRSQDNEQYC. The DNA of the CDR3 is TGTGCCAGCAGATCCCAAGACAATGAGCAGTACTGC.

CDR3 DNA sequence: TGTGCCAGCAGCTTAGCGAGTAGGACGGAAGAGACCCAGTACTTC. It translates to CASSLASRTEETQYF. This chain uses TRBV7-2 with TRBJ2-5; D is unresolved. Trimming cost V 0 bases and J 3 bases, with 11 bases left between them. CDR3 length equals 15 residues. Germline lookup yields CDR1 SGHTA and CDR2 FQGNSA. Using reference TRBV7-2 and TRBJ2-5 for the parts outside the CDR3, the full variable domain is GAGVSQSPSNKVTEKGKDVELRCDPISGHTALYWYRQSLGQGLEFLIYFQGNSAPDKSGLPSDRFSAERTGGSVSTLTIQRTQQEDSAVYLCASSLASRTEETQYFGPGTRLLVL.

This chain links TRBV4-3 with TRBJ2-1, with D perhaps matching TRBD2 (6 bases). The CDR3 covers 15 residues. The germline CDR1 and CDR2 sequences are LGHNA and YSLEER. The V end lost 0 bases, the J end lost 10 bases, and 16 bases lay between the germline ends. The CDR3 is CASSQDSLEGNEQFF. The CDR3 DNA reads TGCGCCAGCAGCCAAGATTCTTTGGAGGGAAACGAGCAGTTCTTC.

The rearrangement links TRBV7-3 to TRBJ2-7; D tentatively fits TRBD1 or TRBD2 (7 bases each). In germline, CDR1 is SGHTA, CDR2 FQGTGA. Trimming stripped 5 bases from V and 2 bases from J, with 19 bases between. The CDR3 is 16 residues long. In DNA form, the CDR3 reads TGTGCCAGCAGCGTTACTTTACAGGGGACTACCTACGAGCAGTACTTC. Protein: CASSVTLQGTTYEQYF.

This chain joins TRBV5-1 and TRBJ2-1; 12 bases are shared with TRBD1. From germline, CDR1 is SGHRS and CDR2 YFSETQ. Germline trimming cut 1 base from V and 7 bases from J; bases unmatched to any gene: 9. CDR3 size: 17 residues. The CDR3 sequence is CASSLSPGQGAMNEQFF. CDR3 coding DNA: TGCGCCAGCAGCTTGAGTCCGGGACAGGGGGCGATGAATGAGCAGTTCTTC.